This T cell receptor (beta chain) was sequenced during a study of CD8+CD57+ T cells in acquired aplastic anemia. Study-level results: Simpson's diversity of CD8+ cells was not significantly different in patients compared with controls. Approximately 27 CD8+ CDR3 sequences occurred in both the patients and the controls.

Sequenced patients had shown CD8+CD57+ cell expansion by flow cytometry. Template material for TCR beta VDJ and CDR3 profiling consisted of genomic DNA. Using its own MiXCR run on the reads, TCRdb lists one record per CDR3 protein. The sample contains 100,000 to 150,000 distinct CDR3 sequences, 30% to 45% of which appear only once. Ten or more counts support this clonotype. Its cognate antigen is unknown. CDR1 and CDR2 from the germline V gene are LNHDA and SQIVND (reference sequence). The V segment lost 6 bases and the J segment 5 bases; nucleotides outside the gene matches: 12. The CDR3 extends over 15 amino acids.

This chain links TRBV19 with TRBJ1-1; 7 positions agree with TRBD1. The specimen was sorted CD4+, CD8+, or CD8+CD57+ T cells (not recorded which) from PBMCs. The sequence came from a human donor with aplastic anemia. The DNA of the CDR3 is TGTGCCAGTAGCCGGAAGGCCTTACAGGGGACTGAAGCTTTCTTT. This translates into CASSRKALQGTEAFF.